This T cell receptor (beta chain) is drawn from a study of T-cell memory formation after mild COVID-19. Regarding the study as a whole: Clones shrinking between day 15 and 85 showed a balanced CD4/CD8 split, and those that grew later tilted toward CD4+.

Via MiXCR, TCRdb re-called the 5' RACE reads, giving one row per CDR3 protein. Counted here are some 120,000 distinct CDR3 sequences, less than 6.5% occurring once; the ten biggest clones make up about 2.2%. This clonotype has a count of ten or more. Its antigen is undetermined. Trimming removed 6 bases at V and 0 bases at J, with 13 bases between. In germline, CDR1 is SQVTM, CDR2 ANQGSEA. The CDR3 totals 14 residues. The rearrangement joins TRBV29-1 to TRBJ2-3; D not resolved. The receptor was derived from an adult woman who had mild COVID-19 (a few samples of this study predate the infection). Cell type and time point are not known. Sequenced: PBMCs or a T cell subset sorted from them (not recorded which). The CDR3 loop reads CSVRVGRSTDTQYF. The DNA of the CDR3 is TGCAGCGTCCGCGTGGGTAGAAGCACAGATACGCAGTATTTT.